This entry lists 11 T cell receptor beta chains sequenced from one sample in a study of CD8+CD57+ T cells in acquired aplastic anemia listed by TCRdb under 2018. Patients chosen for sequencing had shown expansion of CD8+CD57+ cells by flow cytometry. Sequenced using an Illumina HiSeq 2000. TCR beta VDJ combination and CDR3 sequence profiling used genomic DNA as the template. The raw public data were reprocessed by TCRdb itself: fastp quality trimming at Q25, MiXCR clonotype calling, in-frame beta chains only. Every entry covers one CDR3 protein and lists the most common genes and DNA from its rows. The table for this sample lists more than 200,000 distinct CDR3 sequences; over 40% of them were counted only once. The biggest ten clones account for 15% to 20% of the sample. Sequenced sample: sorted CD4+, CD8+, or CD8+CD57+ T cells (not recorded which) from PBMCs. Receptors were obtained from a human donor with aplastic anemia.

The table lists this clonotype with many counts. The genes are TRBV6-1 and TRBJ2-7; D call uncertain. The CDR3 is 15 amino acids. From germline, CDR1 is MNHNS and CDR2 SASEGT. Deletions cut 1 base from V and 0 bases from J, with 10 bases between. This chain's CDR3 is CASSEGGSYSYEQYF. In DNA form, the CDR3 reads TGTGCCAGCAGTGAAGGGGGATCCTACTCCTACGAGCAGTACTTC.

This clonotype was recorded many times. The chain couples TRBV2 to TRBJ2-2; 7 nucleotides match TRBD2. The germline gives CDR1 SNHLY, CDR2 FYNNEI. The CDR3 consists of 14 residues. The J segment lost 7 bases and the V segment lost 6 bases, leaving 8 bases of the junction unmatched. CDR3 coding DNA: TGTGCCAGCAGCCTAGAAGGGAGGGACGGGGAGCTGTTTTTT. Amino acid sequence: CASSLEGRDGELFF.

This clonotype occurred many times. The CDR3 nucleotides read TGCAGTGTCAGTGGGGTTAGCACTGAAGCTTTCTTT. This codes for CSVSGVSTEAFF. The chain carries TRBV20-1 and TRBJ1-1; D gene unclear. The V and J ends lost 7 bases and 4 bases respectively, with 13 bases between them. In germline, CDR1 is DFQATT, CDR2 SNEGSKA (reference sequence). The CDR3 runs 12 residues.

This clonotype was recorded at least ten times. This chain uses TRBV12-3 or TRBV12-4 with TRBJ2-1; no clear D gene. CDR3 length: 14 amino acids. The V and J ends lost 6 bases and 10 bases respectively, with 19 bases between them. The CDR3 sequence: CASSPEVQSNEQFF. DNA of the CDR3: TGTGCCAGCAGCCCTGAGGTACAAAGCAACGAGCAGTTCTTC.

This clonotype came up many times. The chain is built from TRBV7-3 and TRBJ2-3; a weak D match, TRBD1 (5 bases). The germline V gene encodes CDR1 SGHTA and CDR2 FQGTGA. CDR3 size: 14 residues. Trimming pared 3 bases from V and 2 bases from J, leaving 9 bases between. Written as DNA, the CDR3 is TGTGCCAGCAGCTTGGGGCAAATCACAGATACGCAGTATTTT. Residues: CASSLGQITDTQYF.

The chain carries TRBV6-1 and TRBJ2-6, with a tentative D call TRBD1 (6 bases). V shed 5 bases and J shed 8 bases, with 19 bases lying between them. Germline CDR1 and CDR2: MNHNS and SASEGT. The CDR3 totals 16 residues. The CDR3 loop is CASSYSWTRGTNVLTF. Written as DNA, the CDR3 is TGTGCCAGCAGTTACTCCTGGACAAGGGGGACCAACGTCCTGACTTTC.

The sample holds many counts of this clonotype. V gene TRBV5-6 combines with J gene TRBJ2-7; 7 nucleotides line up with TRBD1. The germline CDR1 and CDR2 sequences are SGHDT and YYEEEE. This CDR3 spans 16 amino acids. The V segment lost 0 bases and the J segment 5 bases; nucleotides outside the gene matches: 11. CDR3 DNA sequence: TGTGCCAGCAGCTTGGGGTTGGGGGTTACAGGGGACGAGCAGTACTTC. Its translation: CASSLGLGVTGDEQYF.

The J gene is TRBJ1-1, the V gene TRBV6-5, with D possibly matching TRBD1 (5 bases). The length of the CDR3 is 13 residues. Germline loops: CDR1 MNHEY, CDR2 SVGAGI. With 0 bases removed from V and 5 bases from J, the gap between germline ends came to 7 bases. CDR3 nucleotide sequence: TGTGCCAGCAGTTACTCAGGGGAGACTGAAGCTTTCTTT. Encoded protein: CASSYSGETEAFF.

The chain combines TRBV15 with TRBJ2-5; 9 bases align to TRBD2. The germline V gene encodes CDR1 LNHNV and CDR2 YYDKDF (reference sequence). The CDR3 consists of 17 residues. Losses at the gene ends were 3 bases for V and 1 base for J; bases not matched to a gene: 9. CDR3: CATSSQGAGGTQETQYF. As DNA, the CDR3 is TGTGCCACCAGCAGCCAAGGGGCGGGGGGGACCCAAGAGACCCAGTACTTC.

This clonotype was recorded at least ten times. The chain is built from TRBV19 and TRBJ2-1; D may be TRBD2 (6 bases). Trimming shortened V by 4 bases and J by 8 bases, and 15 bases separated the two germline ends. The CDR3 has 14 residues. Germline-derived CDR1 and CDR2 are LNHDA and SQIVND (reference sequence). The DNA of the CDR3 is TGTGCCAGTAGTACCCCCTGGGGGGAGCATGAGCAGTTCTTC. This sequence encodes CASSTPWGEHEQFF.

The chain carries TRBV7-9 and TRBJ1-6, with D perhaps TRBD1 (5 bases). V dropped 6 bases and J dropped 7 bases, with 13 bases sitting between them. This CDR3 comprises 14 residues. The germline gives CDR1 SEHNR, CDR2 FQNEAQ (reference sequence). The CDR3, as DNA: TGTGCCAGCAGGCCGGGACTACGAAATTCACCCCTCCACTTT. Translating it yields CASRPGLRNSPLHF.